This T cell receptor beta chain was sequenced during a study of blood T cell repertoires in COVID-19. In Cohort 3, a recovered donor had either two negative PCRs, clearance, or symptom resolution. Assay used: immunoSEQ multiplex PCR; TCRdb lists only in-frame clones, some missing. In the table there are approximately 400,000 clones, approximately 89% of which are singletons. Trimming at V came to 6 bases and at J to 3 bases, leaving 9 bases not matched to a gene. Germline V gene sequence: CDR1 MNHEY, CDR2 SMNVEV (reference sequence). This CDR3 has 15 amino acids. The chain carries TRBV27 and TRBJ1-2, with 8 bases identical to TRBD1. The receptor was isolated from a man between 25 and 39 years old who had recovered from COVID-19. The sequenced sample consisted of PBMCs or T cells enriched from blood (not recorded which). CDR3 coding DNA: TGTGCCAGCAGAATGACAGGGGCCCTTTACTATGGCTACACCTTC. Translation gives CASRMTGALYYGYTF.